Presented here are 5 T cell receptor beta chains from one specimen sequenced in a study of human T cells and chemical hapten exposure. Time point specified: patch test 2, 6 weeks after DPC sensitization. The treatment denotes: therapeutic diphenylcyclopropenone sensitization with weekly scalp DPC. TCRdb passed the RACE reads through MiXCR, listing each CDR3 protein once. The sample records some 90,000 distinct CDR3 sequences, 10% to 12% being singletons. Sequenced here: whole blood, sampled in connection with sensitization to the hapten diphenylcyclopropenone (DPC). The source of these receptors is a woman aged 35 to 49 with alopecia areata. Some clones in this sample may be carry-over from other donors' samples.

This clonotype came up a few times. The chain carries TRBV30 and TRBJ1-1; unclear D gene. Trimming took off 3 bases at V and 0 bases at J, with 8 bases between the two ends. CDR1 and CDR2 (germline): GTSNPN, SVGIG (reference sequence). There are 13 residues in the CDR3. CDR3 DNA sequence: TGTGCCTGGAGCCCCGAATTGAACACTGAAGCTTTCTTT. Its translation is CAWSPELNTEAFF. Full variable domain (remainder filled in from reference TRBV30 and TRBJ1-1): SQTIHQWPATLVQPVGSPLSLECTVEGTSNPNLYWYRQAAGRGLQLLFYSVGIGQISSEVPQNLSASRPQDRQFILSSKKLLLSDSGFYLCAWSPELNTEAFFGQGTRLTVV.

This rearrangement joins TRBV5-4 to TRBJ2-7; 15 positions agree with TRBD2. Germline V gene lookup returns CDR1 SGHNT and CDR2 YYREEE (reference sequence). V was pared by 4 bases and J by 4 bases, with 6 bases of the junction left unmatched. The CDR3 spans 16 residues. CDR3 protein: CASSPGTSGRIYEQYF. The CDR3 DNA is TGTGCCAGCAGCCCTGGGACTAGCGGGAGGATATACGAGCAGTACTTC.

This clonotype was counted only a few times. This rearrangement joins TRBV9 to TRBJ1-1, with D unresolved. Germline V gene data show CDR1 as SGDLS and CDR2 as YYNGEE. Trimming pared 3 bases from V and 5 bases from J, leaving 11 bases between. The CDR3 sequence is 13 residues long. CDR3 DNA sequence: TGTGCCAGCAGCGCCCTGTATCGAACTGAAGCTTTCTTT. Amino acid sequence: CASSALYRTEAFF.

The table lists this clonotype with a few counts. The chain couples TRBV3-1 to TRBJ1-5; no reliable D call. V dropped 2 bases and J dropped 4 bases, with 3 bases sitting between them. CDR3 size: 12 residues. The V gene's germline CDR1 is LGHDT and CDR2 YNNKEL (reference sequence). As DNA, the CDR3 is TGTGCCAGCAGCCAACAAAATCAGCCCCAGCATTTT. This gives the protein CASSQQNQPQHF.

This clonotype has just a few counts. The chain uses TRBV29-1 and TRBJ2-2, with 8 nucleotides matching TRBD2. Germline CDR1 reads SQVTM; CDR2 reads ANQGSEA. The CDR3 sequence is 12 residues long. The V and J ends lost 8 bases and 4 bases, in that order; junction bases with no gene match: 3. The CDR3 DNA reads TGCAGCTTTAGCGGGATCACCGGGGAGCTGTTTTTT. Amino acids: CSFSGITGELFF.